This T cell receptor beta chain is drawn from a study of early T cells in non-severe SARS-CoV-2 infection. This clonotype was counted ten times or more. Individual cDNA molecules were tagged with unique molecular identifiers, the study reported. TCRdb reprocessed the 5' RACE reads via MiXCR and lists one record per CDR3 protein. The profile shows around 40,000 distinct CDR3 sequences, around 6.5% of them singletons. Germline-derived CDR1 and CDR2 are MGHRA and YSYEKL. V trimming: 1 base; J trimming: 6 bases; junction bases outside the gene matches: 5. This CDR3 has 15 residues. The source is an adult who was a healthcare worker with PCR-confirmed SARS-CoV-2 infection or an uninfected control (not recorded which). The chain has TRBV4-1 and TRBJ1-4; TRBD1 matches 7 bases. Sequences were obtained from whole blood. Here the CDR3 DNA reads TGCGCCAGCAGCCAAGGGACAGGAGGCGATGAAAAACTGTTTTTT. Translation gives CASSQGTGGDEKLFF.